The TCR beta chain described here comes from a study of cytomegalovirus exposure and HLA in healthy donors. This clone came up a few times. Its specificity is unknown. The junction departs from the called germline gene at one end, perhaps through a read error. The PCR employed 60 Vbeta primers together with 13 Jbeta primers. The method was immunoSEQ multiplex PCR; TCRdb's version includes in-frame clones alone and lacks a portion of them. This table holds roughly 100,000 clones, 75% to 90% found once. The CDR3 runs to 15 residues. Germline CDR1 SSHAT, CDR2 FNYEAQ (reference sequence). General study findings and limits: The dataset shows that most TCR sequences were rare, while some public TCRs occurred in many donors. Using the classifier, cytomegalovirus status was reportedly diagnosed with high specificity and sensitivity. TCR beta sequences reportedly predicted most subjects' HLA-A and HLA-B alleles accurately. The authors assumed roughly uniform sequencing depth across donors for presence/absence analyses.

Sample: PBMCs. The source of this sequence is a man aged 25-40 years in good health and CMV-seropositive. This chain connects TRBV7-7 to TRBJ1-3; the D gene is possibly TRBD1 (6 bases). The CDR3 nucleotides read TGTGCTAGCAGCCCCGGGAGGGGGACTGGAAACACCATATATTTT. This gives the protein CASSPGRGTGNTIYF.